This T cell receptor beta chain originates from a study of graft-versus-host responses after intestinal transplantation (dated by TCRdb to the early 2020s). Study-level background: The transplants that recipients received were multivisceral, liver-intestinal, or isolated intestinal. Anti-thymocyte globulin induction was given to all recipients, followed by maintenance tacrolimus and steroids for approximately 3 years. Graft-versus-host and host-versus-graft alloreactive T cell clones were tracked in the graft, circulation and bone marrow after intestinal transplantation using bulk TCR-beta CDR3 sequencing. Alloreactive clones were identified by sequencing pre-transplant mixed lymphocyte reaction products and comparing them with unstimulated pre-transplant donor and recipient T cells. A cohort of about 25 intestinal transplant recipients, including one retransplant, was enrolled, and a few patients lacking pretransplant specimens were excluded. A peak of at least 4% donor T cells among recipient peripheral blood mononuclear cells was the definition used for donor T cell macrochimerism. Rather than being sequenced by the commercial service, samples from a few later patients were sequenced in-house on an Illumina MiSeq and processed with MiXCR.

Library preparation used the immunoSEQ multiplex PCR assay. For most patients, genomic DNA was isolated with the Qiagen DNeasy Blood and Tissue Kit and shipped frozen to Adaptive Biotechnologies for TCR sequencing. For most patients, high-throughput TCR-beta CDR3 sequencing of genomic DNA was performed by Adaptive Biotechnologies. The source study handled its data this way. TCR sequencing data for 15 to 20 patients were retrieved from Adaptive's ImmunoSEQ software; a few other patients were processed with MiXCR and VDJtools. To correct CD4 versus CD8 sorting errors, sequences present in both subsets at a frequency ratio below 5:1 were removed. Because the origin of CDR3 nucleotide sequences shared between donor and recipient could not be assigned, those sequences were removed. To count as alloreactive, a clone needed at least 2-fold expansion over unstimulated cells and a minimum CFSE-low frequency of 0.002% (template counts) or 0.001% (read counts). A clone was considered mappable if detected in the sequenced pre-transplant spleen, lymph node, or MLR CFSE-low populations of the donor or recipient. The cumulative frequency of alloreactive clones was calculated as a percentage of all sequences, weighted by copy number. Here the immuneACCESS table is served through TCRdb, limited to in-frame sequences with V and J called. Missing clones are a known gap in these copies; in checked studies unresolved V genes cover under half, and the rest lacks a known reason. V, J and clone size were drawn from that table, and D and trimming were deduced from the DNA. Within this sample are just under 90,000 clones, with around 86% of them counted one time only. Approximately 17% of the sample lies in the top ten.

Including cysteine and phenylalanine, the CDR3 has 15 amino acids. CDR3 DNA is the only sequence kept; it has 45 bases, read in frame from the first base. V is pruned by 6 bases and J by 6 bases, leaving 11 bases of the junction without a gene match. CDR1 MNHEY and CDR2 SVGAGI were looked up in the germline V gene. Overall study outcomes, separate from this receptor: The conclusions were limited by the relatively low number and heterogeneity of the intestinal transplant patients. High GvH to HvG T cell clonal ratios were observed in the allografts of patients with donor T cell macrochimerism. GvH clones were found in recipient bone marrow, and some of the GvH clones appeared earlier in ileal mucosa or blood, which is consistent with an intestinal mucosal origin. Early after transplant, peak levels of circulating GvH clones were found to be associated with declines in HvG clones.

Note on this clone: Its antigen is currently not known. No base qualities exist here, and no much larger clone lies one base off it.

This sample's time point label indicates: cells obtained before transplantation from donor or recipient. CD3+CD4+ and CD3+CD8+ populations were FACS-sorted from unstimulated pre-transplant donor and recipient cells taken from spleen or lymph nodes. Material: unstimulated CD8+ T cells sorted from spleen or lymph node cells, obtained before intestinal transplant. This sequence uses TRBV6-5 and TRBJ1-5, with 7 central nucleotides matching TRBD1. This clonotype was obtained from a human donor who received an intestinal transplant. The CDR3 reads CASRPQGDFRQPQHF. The bases are TGTGCCAGCAGACCCCAGGGGGATTTCCGTCAGCCCCAGCATTTT.